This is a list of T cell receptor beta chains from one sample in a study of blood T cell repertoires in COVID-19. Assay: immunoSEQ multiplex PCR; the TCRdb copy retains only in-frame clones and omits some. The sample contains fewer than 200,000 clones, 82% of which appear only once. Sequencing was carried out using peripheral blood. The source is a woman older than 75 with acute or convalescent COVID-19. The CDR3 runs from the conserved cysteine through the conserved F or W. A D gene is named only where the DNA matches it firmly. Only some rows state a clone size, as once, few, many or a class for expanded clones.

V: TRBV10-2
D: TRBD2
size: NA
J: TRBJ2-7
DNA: TGCGCCAGCAATAAAGGACTAGCGGGAACGGGAGAGCAGTACTTC
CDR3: CASNKGLAGTGEQYF

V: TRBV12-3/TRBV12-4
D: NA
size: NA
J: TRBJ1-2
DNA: TGTGCCAGCAGTGGGCCCGGGGATTATGGCTACACCTTC
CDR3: CASSGPGDYGYTF

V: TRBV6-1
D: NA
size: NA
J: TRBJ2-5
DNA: TGTGCCAGCAGTGAAGAATATATGGGCTCAGAGACCCAGTACTTC
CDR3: CASSEEYMGSETQYF

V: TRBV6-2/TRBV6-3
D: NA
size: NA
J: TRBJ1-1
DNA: TGTGCCAGCAGTTACCCCCGGGGGGCGGCGGACACTGAAGCTTTCTTT
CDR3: CASSYPRGAADTEAFF

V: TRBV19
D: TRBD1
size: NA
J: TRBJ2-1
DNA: TGTGCCAGTAGGAGGACAGGGATGAATGAGCAGTTCTTC
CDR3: CASRRTGMNEQFF

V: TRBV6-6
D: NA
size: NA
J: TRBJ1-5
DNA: TGTGCCAGCAGCCCCAGGGCTAGCAATCAGCCCCAGCATTTT
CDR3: CASSPRASNQPQHF

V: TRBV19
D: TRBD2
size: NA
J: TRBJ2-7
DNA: TGTGCCAGTAGTGACGGCGGGAGGAACGGTGAGCAGTACTTC
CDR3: CASSDGGRNGEQYF

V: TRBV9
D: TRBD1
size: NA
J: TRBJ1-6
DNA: TGTGCCAGCAGCGGCCCCGGGACAGGGAATTCACCCCTCCACTTT
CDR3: CASSGPGTGNSPLHF

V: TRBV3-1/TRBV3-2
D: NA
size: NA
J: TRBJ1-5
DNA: TGTGCCAGCAGCCAAGGCAGGAAGGATCAGCCCCAGCATTTT
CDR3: CASSQGRKDQPQHF

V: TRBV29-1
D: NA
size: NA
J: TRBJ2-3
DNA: TGCAGCGTTGAAGGGAGGGCCCTAACAACTAGCACAGATACGCAGTATTTT
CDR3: CSVEGRALTTSTDTQYF

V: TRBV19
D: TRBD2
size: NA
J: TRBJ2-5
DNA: TGTGCCAGTAGTATAGATCAGGGGATAGCGGGAGTAGAGACCCAGTACTTC
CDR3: CASSIDQGIAGVETQYF

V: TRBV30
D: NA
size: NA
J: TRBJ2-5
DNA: TGTGCCCAAATGGTGGCAGGGGAGACCCAGTACTTC
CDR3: CAQMVAGETQYF

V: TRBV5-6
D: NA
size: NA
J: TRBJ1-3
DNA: TGTGCCAGCAGCGTGGTCGGGGGTCGCATCGGAAACACCATATATTTT
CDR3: CASSVVGGRIGNTIYF

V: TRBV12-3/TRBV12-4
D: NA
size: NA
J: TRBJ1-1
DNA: TGTGCCAGCAGTTTAGCAGCGAACACTGAAGCTTTCTTT
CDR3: CASSLAANTEAFF

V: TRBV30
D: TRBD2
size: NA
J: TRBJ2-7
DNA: TGTGCCTGGAGTGTACGGGGGCGGGAGGGCGACGAGCAGTACTTC
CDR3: CAWSVRGREGDEQYF

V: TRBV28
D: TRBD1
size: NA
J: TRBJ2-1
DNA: TGTGCCAGCAGTGCGGCCGAAAGACAGGGTTCCTACAATGAGCAGTTCTTC
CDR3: CASSAAERQGSYNEQFF

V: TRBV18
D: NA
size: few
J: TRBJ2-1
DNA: TGTGCCAGCTCACCGACGGCGGCCAATGAGCAGTTCTTC
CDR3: CASSPTAANEQFF

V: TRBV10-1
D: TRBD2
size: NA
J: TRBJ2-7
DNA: TGCGCCAGCCTTGTAGCGGGAGGGGAGCAGTACTTC
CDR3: CASLVAGGEQYF

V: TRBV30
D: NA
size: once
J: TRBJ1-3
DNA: TGTGCCTGGAGTGTGGGGGGAACTGGAAACACCATATATTTT
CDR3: CAWSVGGTGNTIYF

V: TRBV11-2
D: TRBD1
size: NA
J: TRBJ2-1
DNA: TGTGCCAGCAGCCCACGGGCTGCAGGGGGAATAGGATTTAGCAATGAGCAGTTCTTC
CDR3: CASSPRAAGGIGFSNEQFF

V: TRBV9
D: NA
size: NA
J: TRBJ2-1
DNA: TGTGCCAGCAGCGGGGTAGCGCGGAATGAGCAGTTCTTC
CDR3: CASSGVARNEQFF

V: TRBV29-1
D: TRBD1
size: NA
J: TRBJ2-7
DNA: TGCAGCGTTGCCAGACAGGGCGTGCGCGAGCAGTACTTC
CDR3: CSVARQGVREQYF

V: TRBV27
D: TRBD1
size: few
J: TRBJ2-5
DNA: TGTGCCAGCAGTTTAAGGACAGGCCAACCATGGGGAGAGACCCAGTACTTC
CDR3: CASSLRTGQPWGETQYF